A selection of T cell receptor beta chains follows, all from one sample in a study of shared clonotypes between healthy human individuals. TCRdb's copy holds only in-frame clones and misses some; the assay was immunoSEQ multiplex PCR. The sample includes some 1.5 million clones, roughly 96% of them seen just once. The sample was naive CD4+ T cells sorted from blood. The receptor source for this set is a man aged 25-45 years in good health. CDR3s include the opening cysteine and the closing phenylalanine or tryptophan. A D gene is named only where the DNA matches it firmly. Only some rows state a clone size, as once, few, many or a class for expanded clones.

size	V	J	D	DNA	CDR3
NA	TRBV9	TRBJ1-2	NA	TGTGCCAGCAGCGTCTCGGAGGGGCTGAGCTATGGCTACACCTTC	CASSVSEGLSYGYTF
once	TRBV14	TRBJ2-1	NA	TGTGCCAGCAGCCAAAGTGGCCTAGATTTAGAGCAGTTCTTC	CASSQSGLDLEQFF
NA	TRBV6-4	TRBJ2-3	NA	TGTGCCAGCAGTGACTCAGGGTGGCGGTCCAGCGAGACGCAGTATTTT	CASSDSGWRSSETQYF
NA	TRBV12-5	TRBJ2-1	NA	TGTGCTAGTGCCTTCACCCTAGCGACCCACAATGAGCAGTTCTTC	CASAFTLATHNEQFF
NA	TRBV11-2	TRBJ2-3	NA	TGTGCCAGCAGCTTTCAACAACCCGGAATTACAGATACGCAGTATTTT	CASSFQQPGITDTQYF
NA	TRBV6-1	TRBJ2-7	TRBD1	TGTGCCAGCAGCTACATTTGGGACAGGTCCTACGAGCAGTACTTC	CASSYIWDRSYEQYF
NA	TRBV7-3	TRBJ2-7	NA	TGTGCCAGCAGCCCCCGGTTCGGTTACGAGCAGTACTTC	CASSPRFGYEQYF
NA	TRBV7-2	TRBJ1-5	NA	TGTGCCAGCAGCTTATTTCGGACTGAAGGTCAGCCCCAGCATTTT	CASSLFRTEGQPQHF
NA	TRBV6-4	TRBJ2-5	TRBD2	TGTGCCAGCAGAAGGGGCCCAGCGGGAGGGAGGGAGACCCAGTACTTC	CASRRGPAGGRETQYF
NA	TRBV5-5	TRBJ1-5	NA	TGTGCCAGCAGCTTGGAGGGGACAAATCAGCCCCAGCATTTT	CASSLEGTNQPQHF
NA	TRBV6-5	TRBJ1-2	NA	TGTGCCAGCAGCAAGGAAAACTATGGCTACACCTTC	CASSKENYGYTF
NA	TRBV5-1	TRBJ2-5	TRBD2	TGCGCCAGCAGCCGCAGACTAGCGGGAGTAAGTGGGCAAGAGACCCAGTACTTC	CASSRRLAGVSGQETQYF
NA	TRBV28	TRBJ2-1	TRBD2	TGTGCCAGCACCCGGGGGGGACCCAACTCCAATGAGCAGTTCTTC	CASTRGGPNSNEQFF
NA	TRBV18	TRBJ1-1	NA	TGTGCCAGCTCACAAGACGCTGAAGCTTTCTTT	CASSQDAEAFF
NA	TRBV5-1	TRBJ2-1	TRBD2	TGCGCCAGCAGCCCACTAGCGGGAGGTTACAATGAGCAGTTCTTC	CASSPLAGGYNEQFF
NA	TRBV30	TRBJ2-1	NA	TGTGCCTGGAGTGTAGGGTTCGGCAGGTCCTTCTACAATGAGCAGTTCTTC	CAWSVGFGRSFYNEQFF
NA	TRBV9	TRBJ2-3	NA	TGTGCCAGCAGCGTAGGTGGGAGGAGTCCAGATACGCAGTATTTT	CASSVGGRSPDTQYF
NA	TRBV10-3	TRBJ2-3	NA	TGTGCCACGCACCTAGCGCTCACAGATACGCAGTATTTT	CATHLALTDTQYF